This record concerns one TCR beta chain sequence. Antigen specificity is unknown. Trimming stripped 5 bases from V and 4 bases from J, with 17 bases between. The length of the CDR3 is 15 residues. Germline CDR1 is SGHVS and CDR2 is FQNEAQ. The entry originates in a study of T cell clones after liver transplantation. Whole-study context: TCRbeta sequencing after a pre-transplant mixed lymphocyte reaction identified graft-donor-reactive clones, later tracked in post-transplant blood. The study's findings and limits: Post-transplant, graft-donor-reactive CD4 TCRbeta sequences in blood dropped significantly in most of the 8 subjects.

The protocol was immunoSEQ multiplex PCR, while the TCRdb copy is restricted to in-frame clones and leaves out a portion. The repertoire consists of about 80,000 clones, with 65% to 85% occurring once and the leading ten covering 0.45% to 0.6%. The sample here was CD4+ T cells from blood, taken approximately 3.5 years after liver transplant. This rearrangement joins TRBV7-8 to TRBJ1-2; D ambiguous. The receptor comes from a human patient who received a liver transplant. Some T cells may originate from the graft donor. CDR3 nucleotide sequence: TGTGCCAGCAGCCAGAGGGCACAAACTACCTATGGCTACACCTTC. This sequence encodes CASSQRAQTTYGYTF.